This TCR beta chain derives from a study of OX40 agonist ivuxolimab in advanced cancers. About the study: Patients received intravenous ivuxolimab every 2 weeks at 0.01 to 10 mg/kg.

Blood specimens came from baseline, cycle 4 day 1, and cycle 7 day 1. Profiled with immunoSEQ multiplex PCR; TCRdb holds only in-frame clones, not every one. The data hold around 56,000 clones, with 88% observed a single time. The germline CDR1 and CDR2 sequences are SGHVS and FNYEAQ. The ends lost 4 bases at V and 4 bases at J; junction bases unmatched: 7. This CDR3 is 15 amino acids long. The receptor was isolated from an adult with an advanced solid tumor such as melanoma, head and neck, liver or kidney cancer. Here the sequenced sample was CD4+ or CD8+ T cells sorted from blood, taken in a trial of the OX40 agonist ivuxolimab. The J gene is TRBJ2-7, the V gene TRBV7-6, with TRBD2 identical over 10 bases. CDR3 in DNA: TGTGCCAGCAGCTCCTTCCTAGCGGGAGAGTACGAGCAGTACTTC. Its protein product is CASSSFLAGEYEQYF.